These 29 T cell receptor beta chains originate from one sample sequenced in a study of cytomegalovirus exposure and HLA in healthy donors. TCRdb's copy holds only in-frame clones and misses some; the assay was immunoSEQ multiplex PCR. The sample includes 150,000 to 200,000 clones, about 82% seen only once; the top ten take approximately 2.3%. Sequenced material: PBMCs. The origin of the receptors is a young man in good health and CMV-seropositive.

CDR3 loop: CASSPTDRGSGNTIYF. The DNA for the CDR3 is TGTGCCAGCAGCCCGACGGACAGGGGGTCTGGAAACACCATATATTTT. J is TRBJ1-3 and V is TRBV7-9; 10 bases map to TRBD1. This CDR3 has 16 residues. V trimming: 5 bases; J trimming: 1 base; junction bases outside the gene matches: 5. From germline, CDR1 is SEHNR and CDR2 FQNEAQ (reference sequence).

The rearrangement uses TRBV29-1 and TRBJ2-1; 9 bases agree with TRBD2. The trim removed 7 bases at V and 8 bases at J, leaving 12 bases unmatched. The CDR3 contains 14 residues. Germline CDR1 reads SQVTM; CDR2 reads ANQGSEA. CDR3 in DNA: TGCAGCGCCCGACGGGGCGGGGGGGCCTATGAGCAGTTCTTC. Protein: CSARRGGGAYEQFF.

The CDR3 DNA reads as TGTGCCAGCAGCTTGGACAGGAAAAACACCGGGGAGCTGTTTTTT. It is translated as CASSLDRKNTGELFF. The chain uses TRBV13 and TRBJ2-2; 7 nucleotides line up with TRBD1. CDR3 length: 15 residues. The germline V gene encodes CDR1 PRHDT and CDR2 FYEKMQ (reference sequence). The trim removed 3 bases at V and 2 bases at J, leaving 3 bases unmatched.

This chain uses TRBV4-1 with TRBJ1-4; 9 bases fit TRBD1. Germline assignment: CDR1 MGHRA and CDR2 YSYEKL. The CDR3 contains 15 residues. V trimming: 4 bases; J trimming: 8 bases; junction bases outside the gene matches: 8. CDR3 loop: CASSLMGQGNEKLFF. The DNA of the CDR3 is TGCGCCAGCAGCCTGATGGGACAGGGAAACGAAAAACTGTTTTTT.

The gene calls are TRBV7-6 and TRBJ2-6; 10 positions match TRBD2. With 6 bases clipped from V and 5 bases from J, the junction kept 7 bases outside the gene matches. The CDR3 spans 16 residues. The germline gives CDR1 SGHVS, CDR2 FNYEAQ. CDR3 loop: CASSSNSGGWANVLTF. The CDR3 DNA is TGTGCCAGCAGTTCCAATAGCGGGGGGTGGGCCAACGTCCTGACTTTC.

V gene TRBV7-9 combines with J gene TRBJ1-5; the D is unclear. The V gene's germline CDR1 is SEHNR and CDR2 FQNEAQ (reference sequence). The CDR3 length is 13 residues. In nucleotides, the CDR3 is TGTGCGGTGAACCGGTTAGGCAATCAGCCCCAGCATTTT. This sequence encodes CAVNRLGNQPQHF.

The J gene is TRBJ1-1, the V gene TRBV9; TRBD1 matches at 10 bases. Germline V lookup: CDR1 SGDLS, CDR2 YYNGEE. The junction had 7 bases not matched to a gene; V was cut back by 0 bases and J by 11 bases. The CDR3 is made up of 14 amino acids. The CDR3 region is CASSVAGQGVDAFF. The CDR3, as DNA: TGTGCCAGCAGCGTAGCTGGACAGGGGGTGGATGCTTTCTTT.

The V and J genes are TRBV6-6 and TRBJ2-5; a weak D match, TRBD2 (6 bases). The CDR3 is 13 residues long. Germline V gene data show CDR1 as MNHNY and CDR2 as SVGAGI (reference sequence). The V and J ends lost 10 bases and 0 bases respectively, with 12 bases between them. The CDR3 reads CANGGTDQETQYF. DNA of the CDR3: TGTGCCAACGGGGGTACAGACCAAGAGACCCAGTACTTC.

This rearrangement joins TRBV7-9 to TRBJ2-5; unclear D gene. Germline CDR1 is SEHNR and CDR2 is FQNEAQ (reference sequence). This CDR3 contains 13 residues. The V end lost 1 base, the J end lost 4 bases, and 7 bases lay between the germline ends. The CDR3, as DNA: TGTGCCAGCAGCTTAGTTGAGAGAGAGACCCAGTACTTC. As protein: CASSLVERETQYF.

The chain combines TRBV27 with TRBJ2-7, with TRBD1 matching 11 bases. The germline gives CDR1 MNHEY, CDR2 SMNVEV (reference sequence). V was clipped by 6 bases and J by 8 bases; unmatched bases: 21. The CDR3 loop spans 18 amino acids. The CDR3 loop is CASRTYRDSGQGEWKQYF. The DNA of the CDR3 is TGTGCCAGCAGAACTTACCGGGATTCGGGACAGGGGGAATGGAAGCAGTACTTC.

The gene calls are TRBV4-2 and TRBJ2-2; tentatively, D is TRBD2 (6 bases). The CDR3 contains 14 residues. The germline gives CDR1 LGHNA, CDR2 YNFKEQ. With 3 bases removed from V and 5 bases from J, the gap between germline ends came to 10 bases. CDR3 sequence reads: CASSQGLLTGELFF. As DNA, the CDR3 is TGTGCCAGCAGCCAGGGACTGTTGACCGGGGAGCTGTTTTTT.

The gene calls are TRBV7-3 and TRBJ1-2; possibly TRBD1 for D (5 bases). This CDR3 is 15 amino acids long. V was pared by 1 base and J by 0 bases, with 9 bases between. Germline-derived CDR1 and CDR2 are SGHTA and FQGTGA. The CDR3 DNA follows: TGTGCCAGCAGCTTAAGGGGCGGACCTAACTATGGCTACACCTTC. It is translated as CASSLRGGPNYGYTF.

This clone was seen once. The rearrangement links TRBV5-1 to TRBJ2-3; D might be TRBD2 (5 bases). Between the trimmed V and J ends, which lost 0 bases and 2 bases, there was a span of 10 bases. This CDR3 has 15 residues. Per the germline V gene, CDR1 is SGHRS and CDR2 is YFSETQ. CDR3 bases: TGCGCCAGCAGCTTGGGGGTAGCGAACACAGATACGCAGTATTTT. It codes for CASSLGVANTDTQYF.

The chain's CDR3 is CASSLALAGAAYEQYF. Here the CDR3 DNA reads TGTGCCAGCAGCTTAGCTCTGGCGGGGGCCGCCTACGAGCAGTACTTC. The genes are TRBV13 and TRBJ2-7; D perhaps matches TRBD2 (7 bases). Trimming removed 1 base at V and 2 bases at J, with 15 bases between. Germline CDR1 is PRHDT and CDR2 is FYEKMQ (reference sequence). The CDR3 is made up of 16 amino acids. The full variable domain, its missing parts supplied by reference TRBV13 and TRBJ2-7, is AAGVIQSPRHLIKEKRETATLKCYPIPRHDTVYWYQQGPGQDPQFLISFYEKMQSDKGSIPDRFSAQQFSDYHSELNMSSLELGDSALYFCASSLALAGAAYEQYFGPGTRLTVT.

This chain links TRBV19 with TRBJ2-7, with D possibly TRBD1 on 7 matching bases. Germline CDR1 is LNHDA and CDR2 is SQIVND (reference sequence). V lost 7 bases and J 5 bases, leaving 21 bases between the germline ends. This CDR3 region has 15 residues. CDR3 amino acids: CASTPGGTPSHEQYF. The CDR3 bases are TGTGCCAGTACCCCAGGGGGGACACCTTCCCACGAGCAGTACTTC.

The chain recombines TRBV28 with TRBJ1-2; the D gene is possibly TRBD1 (6 bases). There are 14 residues in the CDR3. CDR1 and CDR2 from the germline V gene are MDHEN and SYDVKM. V was shortened by 5 bases and J by 5 bases, with 15 bases between the two germline ends. CDR3 protein: CASSTPDSIYGYTF. The CDR3 DNA sequence: TGTGCCAGCAGTACACCGGACAGTATTTATGGCTACACCTTC.

This clone was counted once. The chain has TRBV10-2 and TRBJ2-1; 7 bases align to TRBD1. The trim removed 2 bases at V and 14 bases at J, leaving 9 bases unmatched. The germline V gene has CDR1 WSHSY and CDR2 SAAADI. The CDR3 loop spans 13 amino acids. The CDR3 here is CASSEGPTGWKFF. In DNA, the CDR3 is TGCGCCAGCAGTGAGGGCCCGACAGGGTGGAAGTTCTTC.

The chain recombines TRBV19 with TRBJ1-5, with D unresolved. V lost 3 bases and J lost 0, with 9 bases in between. The CDR3 totals 15 residues. Per germline, CDR1 LNHDA and CDR2 SQIVND (reference sequence). CDR3 DNA sequence: TGTGCCAGTAGTATCCGCGGGGATAGCAATCAGCCCCAGCATTTT. Residues: CASSIRGDSNQPQHF.

About this clone itself: Other DNA variants within this sample encode the same CDR3. The V gene is TRBV9, the J gene TRBJ2-3, with 8 positions matching TRBD2. Germline V gives CDR1 SGDLS, CDR2 YYNGEE. This CDR3 contains 15 residues. J was trimmed by 1 base and V by 0 bases; bases with no gene match: 1. The CDR3 reads CASSVEGLGTDTQYF. The CDR3 DNA reads as TGTGCCAGCAGCGTAGAGGGACTAGGCACAGATACGCAGTATTTT.

The V and J genes are TRBV7-2 and TRBJ2-5; no clear D. V was clipped by 0 bases and J by 1 base, with 6 bases between them. This CDR3 has 14 amino acids. The V gene's germline CDR1 is SGHTA and CDR2 FQGNSA. The CDR3 DNA sequence: TGTGCCAGCAGCTTAGCGCACTCCCAAGAGACCCAGTACTTC. Translating gives CASSLAHSQETQYF.

J is TRBJ2-5 and V is TRBV19; 9 bases fit TRBD2. Germline-derived CDR1 and CDR2 are LNHDA and SQIVND (reference sequence). V trimming: 1 base; J trimming: 4 bases; junction bases outside the gene matches: 10. There are 17 residues in the CDR3. CDR3 amino acids: CASSIVLLAGTPETQYF. CDR3 nucleotide sequence: TGTGCCAGTAGTATAGTGCTCCTAGCGGGGACCCCAGAGACCCAGTACTTC.

For the CDR3, the DNA is TGCGCCAGCAGCGGACAGGGGGGAGAGACCCAGTACTTC. Encoded protein: CASSGQGGETQYF. The chain has TRBV5-1 and TRBJ2-5, with TRBD1 matching 10 bases. This CDR3 region has 13 residues. V shed 4 bases, J shed 4 bases, and the junction held 1 base outside the gene matches. Germline assignment: CDR1 SGHRS and CDR2 YFSETQ.

The CDR3 loop is CASGTSGVKETQYF. The CDR3 DNA is TGTGCCAGCGGTACTAGCGGGGTAAAAGAGACCCAGTACTTC. This chain links TRBV2 with TRBJ2-5; 10 bases fit TRBD2. The trim removed 8 bases at V and 3 bases at J, leaving 6 bases unmatched. Germline V lookup: CDR1 SNHLY, CDR2 FYNNEI. The CDR3 totals 14 residues. Variable domain in full (rest from reference TRBV2 and TRBJ2-5): EPEVTQTPSHQVTQMGQEVILRCVPISNHLYFYWYRQILGQKVEFLVSFYNNEISEKSEIFDDQFSVERPDGSNFTLKIRSTKLEDSAMYFCASGTSGVKETQYFGPGTRLLVL.

The V gene is TRBV2, the J gene TRBJ2-5; 12 bases fit TRBD2. V gave up 2 bases and J gave up 5 bases; unmatched junction bases: 9. This CDR3 is 17 amino acids long. Germline assignment: CDR1 SNHLY and CDR2 FYNNEI. The CDR3 DNA is TGTGCCAGCAGTGAAAGATGGTGGACTAGCGGGGAGGAGACCCAGTACTTC. This sequence encodes CASSERWWTSGEETQYF. Drawing the rest from reference TRBV2 and TRBJ2-5, the complete variable domain is EPEVTQTPSHQVTQMGQEVILRCVPISNHLYFYWYRQILGQKVEFLVSFYNNEISEKSEIFDDQFSVERPDGSNFTLKIRSTKLEDSAMYFCASSERWWTSGEETQYFGPGTRLLVL.

The chain couples TRBV27 to TRBJ1-1; D remains unclear. This CDR3 contains 12 residues. Germline V gene sequence: CDR1 MNHEY, CDR2 SMNVEV (reference sequence). V lost 4 bases and J 4 bases, leaving 7 bases between the germline ends. The CDR3 loop reads CASSSGGTEAFF. The CDR3 bases are TGTGCCAGCAGTTCCGGCGGCACTGAAGCTTTCTTT.

The chain combines TRBV19 with TRBJ1-1, with unresolved D. From germline, CDR1 is LNHDA and CDR2 SQIVND (reference sequence). This CDR3 has 15 amino acids. Deletions cut 5 bases from V and 0 bases from J, with 13 bases between. The CDR3 loop reads CASSALSTVNTEAFF. The CDR3, as DNA: TGTGCCAGTAGTGCCCTTTCTACGGTGAACACTGAAGCTTTCTTT.

CDR3 bases: TGTGCCAGCAGCTTGTTTCAGGGGGCTACCAATCAGCCCCAGCATTTT. Its translation: CASSLFQGATNQPQHF. This sequence joins TRBV5-5 and TRBJ1-5; 8 positions agree with TRBD1. The CDR3 spans 16 residues. CDR1 is SGHKS and CDR2 is YYEKEE in the germline V gene (reference sequence). Trimming took 1 base from V and 3 from J; bases not matched to a gene: 6.

Here the CDR3 reads CASRRAGTVNNEQFF. In nucleotides, the CDR3 is TGTGCCAGCCGGCGGGCCGGGACAGTGAACAATGAGCAGTTCTTC. V gene TRBV18 combines with J gene TRBJ2-1; 7 bases line up with TRBD1. Trimming removed 8 bases from V and 5 bases from J; junction bases left unmatched: 12. Germline assignment: CDR1 KGHSH and CDR2 LQKENI. This CDR3 region has 15 residues.

The chain recombines TRBV29-1 with TRBJ2-1; D is possibly TRBD2 (5 bases). The CDR3 extends over 13 amino acids. The germline gives CDR1 SQVTM, CDR2 ANQGSEA. V was shortened by 7 bases and J by 6 bases, with 16 bases between the two germline ends. As DNA, the CDR3 is TGCAGCGCCCGAGGCTGGACTGTCAATGAGCAGTTCTTC. Its translation: CSARGWTVNEQFF.